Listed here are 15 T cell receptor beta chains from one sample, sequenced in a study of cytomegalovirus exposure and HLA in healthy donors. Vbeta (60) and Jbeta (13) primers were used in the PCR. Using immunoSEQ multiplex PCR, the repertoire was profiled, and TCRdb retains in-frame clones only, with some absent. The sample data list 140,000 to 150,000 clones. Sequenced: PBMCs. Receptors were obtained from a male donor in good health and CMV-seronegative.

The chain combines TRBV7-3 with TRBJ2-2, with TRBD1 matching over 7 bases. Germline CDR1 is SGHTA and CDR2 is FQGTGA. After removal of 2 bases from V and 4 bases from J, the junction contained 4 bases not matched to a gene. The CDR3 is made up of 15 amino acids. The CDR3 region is CASSLDRVGTGELFF. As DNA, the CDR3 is TGTGCCAGCAGCTTAGACAGGGTTGGCACCGGGGAGCTGTTTTTT.

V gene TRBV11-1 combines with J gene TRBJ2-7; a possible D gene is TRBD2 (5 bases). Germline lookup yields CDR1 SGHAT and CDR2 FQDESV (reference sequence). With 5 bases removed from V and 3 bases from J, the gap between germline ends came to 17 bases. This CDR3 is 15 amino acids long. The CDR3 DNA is TGTGCCAGCAGCCCTCGTGGTCTAGCAGACTACGAGCAGTACTTC. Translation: CASSPRGLADYEQYF.

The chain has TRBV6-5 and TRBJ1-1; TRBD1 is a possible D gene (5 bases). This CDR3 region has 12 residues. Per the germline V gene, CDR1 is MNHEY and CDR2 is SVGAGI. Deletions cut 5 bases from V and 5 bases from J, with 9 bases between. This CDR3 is CASSDGGTEAFF. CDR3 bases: TGTGCCAGCAGTGACGGGGGGACTGAAGCTTTCTTT.

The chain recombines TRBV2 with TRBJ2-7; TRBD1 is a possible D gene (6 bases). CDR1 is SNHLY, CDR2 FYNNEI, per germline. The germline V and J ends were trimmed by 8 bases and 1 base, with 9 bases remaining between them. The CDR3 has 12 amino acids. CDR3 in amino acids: CASQGQSYEQYF. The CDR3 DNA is TGTGCCAGCCAAGGACAGTCCTACGAGCAGTACTTC.

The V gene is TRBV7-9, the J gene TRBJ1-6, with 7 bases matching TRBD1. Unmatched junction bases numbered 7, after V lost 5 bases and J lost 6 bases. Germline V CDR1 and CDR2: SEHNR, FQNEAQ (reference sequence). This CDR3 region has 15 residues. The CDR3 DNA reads TGTGCCAGCAGCCTCTCGGGACAGTCTAATTCACCCCTCCACTTT. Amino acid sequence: CASSLSGQSNSPLHF.

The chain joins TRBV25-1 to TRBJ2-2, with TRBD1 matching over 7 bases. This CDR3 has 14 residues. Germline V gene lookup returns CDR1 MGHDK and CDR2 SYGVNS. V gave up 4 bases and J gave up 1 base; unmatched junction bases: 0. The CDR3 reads CASSAGGNTGELFF. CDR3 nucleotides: TGTGCCAGCAGTGCAGGGGGGAACACCGGGGAGCTGTTTTTT.

The CDR3 nucleotides are TGTGCCAGCTCACCCGACAGGAAGAGCACTGAAGCTTTCTTT. Translating it yields CASSPDRKSTEAFF. The chain recombines TRBV18 with TRBJ1-1, with D maybe TRBD1 (6 bases). V gave up 3 bases and J gave up 4 bases, with 12 bases separating them. The CDR3 is 14 residues long. From germline, CDR1 is KGHSH and CDR2 LQKENI.

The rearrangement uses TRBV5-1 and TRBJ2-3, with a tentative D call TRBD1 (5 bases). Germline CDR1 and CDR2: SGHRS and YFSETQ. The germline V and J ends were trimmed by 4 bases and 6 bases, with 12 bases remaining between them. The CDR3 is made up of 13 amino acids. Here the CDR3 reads CASSRGLGDTQYF. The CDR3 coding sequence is TGCGCCAGCAGCAGGGGATTGGGTGATACGCAGTATTTT.

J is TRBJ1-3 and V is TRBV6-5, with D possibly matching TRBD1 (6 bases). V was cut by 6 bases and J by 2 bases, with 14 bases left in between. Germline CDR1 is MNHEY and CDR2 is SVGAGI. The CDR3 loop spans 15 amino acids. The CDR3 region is CASSKRGGTGNTIYF. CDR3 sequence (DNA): TGTGCCAGCAGCAAAAGGGGGGGAACTGGAAACACCATATATTTT.

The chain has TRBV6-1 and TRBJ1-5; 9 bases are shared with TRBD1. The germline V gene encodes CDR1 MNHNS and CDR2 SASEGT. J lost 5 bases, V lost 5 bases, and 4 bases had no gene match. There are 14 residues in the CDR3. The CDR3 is CASSTRTGDQPQHF. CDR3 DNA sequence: TGTGCCAGCAGTACACGGACAGGGGATCAGCCCCAGCATTTT.

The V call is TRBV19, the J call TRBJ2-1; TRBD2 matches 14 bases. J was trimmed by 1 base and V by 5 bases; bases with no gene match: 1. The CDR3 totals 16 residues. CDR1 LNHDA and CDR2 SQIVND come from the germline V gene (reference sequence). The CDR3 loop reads CASSGTSGRSYNEQFF. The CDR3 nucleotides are TGTGCCAGTAGTGGGACTAGCGGGAGATCCTACAATGAGCAGTTCTTC.

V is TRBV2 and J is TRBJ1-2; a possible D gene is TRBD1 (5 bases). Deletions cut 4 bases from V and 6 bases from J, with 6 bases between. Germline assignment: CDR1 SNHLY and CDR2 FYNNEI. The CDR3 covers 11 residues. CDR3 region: CASSVRDGYTF. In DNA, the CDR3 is TGTGCCAGCAGTGTCAGGGATGGCTACACCTTC.

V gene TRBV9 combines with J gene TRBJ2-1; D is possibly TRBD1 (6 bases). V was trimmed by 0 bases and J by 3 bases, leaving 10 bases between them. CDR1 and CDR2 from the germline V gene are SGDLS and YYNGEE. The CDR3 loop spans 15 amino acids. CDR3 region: CASSVGGRGYNEQFF. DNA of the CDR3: TGTGCCAGCAGCGTAGGCGGCAGGGGCTACAATGAGCAGTTCTTC.

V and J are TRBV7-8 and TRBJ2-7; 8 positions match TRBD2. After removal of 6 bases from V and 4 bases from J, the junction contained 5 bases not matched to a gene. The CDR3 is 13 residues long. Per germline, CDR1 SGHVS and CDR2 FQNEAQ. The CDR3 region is CASSNSGGYEQYF. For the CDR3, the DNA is TGTGCCAGCAGTAACAGCGGGGGATACGAGCAGTACTTC.

Here the CDR3 DNA reads TGTGCCAGCAGCTCGACAGGGAACTACTATGGCTACACCTTC. Translation gives CASSSTGNYYGYTF. This chain links TRBV5-8 with TRBJ1-2; 7 bases map to TRBD1. The germline V gene has CDR1 SGHTS and CDR2 YDEGEE. The CDR3 has 14 amino acids. Trimming cost V 3 bases and J 3 bases; bases outside gene matches: 5.